Below, 7 T cell receptor beta chains from the same sample are listed, as sequenced in a study of blood T cell repertoires in COVID-19. The assay was immunoSEQ multiplex PCR, and TCRdb's table has in-frame clones only and misses some. Found here are some 74,000 clones, roughly three quarters of them singletons; the top ten hold roughly 15%. The sample was peripheral blood. These receptor sequences come from a man in his 70s with active or convalescent COVID-19.

The J gene is TRBJ1-2, the V gene TRBV10-2; the D gene is possibly TRBD1 (6 bases). V was shortened by 11 bases and J by 7 bases, with 17 bases between the two germline ends. Germline CDR1 reads WSHSY; CDR2 reads SAAADI. The CDR3 is 12 residues long. The CDR3 loop reads CAVRGGHRGYTF. The DNA for the CDR3 is TGCGCCGTTCGCGGGGGGCATCGTGGCTACACCTTC.

This sequence joins TRBV5-4 and TRBJ2-7; tentatively, D is TRBD2 (5 bases). CDR1 SGHNT and CDR2 YYREEE come from the germline V gene (reference sequence). Trimming removed 2 bases from V and 6 bases from J, with 15 bases in between. The CDR3 sequence is 14 residues long. For the CDR3, the DNA is TGTGCCAGCAGCTTTAAGAGGGATCGGTCCGAGCAGTACTTC. Translated: CASSFKRDRSEQYF.

This clone was seen a handful of times. This chain joins TRBV9 and TRBJ2-3; 10 nucleotides match TRBD1. With V trimmed by 4 bases and J by 6 bases, 8 bases remained unmatched. Germline CDR1 and CDR2: SGDLS and YYNGEE. The CDR3 extends over 15 amino acids. This CDR3 reads CASSPRGQGSDTQYF. CDR3 sequence (DNA): TGTGCCAGCAGCCCCCGGGGACAGGGGAGCGATACGCAGTATTTT. The full variable domain, with the rest looked up from reference TRBV9 and TRBJ2-3, is DSGVTQTPKHLITATGQRVTLRCSPRSGDLSVYWYQQSLDQGLQFLIQYYNGEERAKGNILERFSAQQFPDLHSELNLSSLELGDSALYFCASSPRGQGSDTQYFGPGTRLTVL.

The rearrangement joins TRBV19 to TRBJ2-7; perhaps TRBD1 as D (5 bases). This CDR3 has 13 residues. Looked up from germline, CDR1 is LNHDA and CDR2 is SQIVND (reference sequence). The germline V and J ends were trimmed by 5 bases and 2 bases, with 10 bases remaining between them. CDR3 DNA: TGTGCCAGTAGTCCCGGACATCCCTACGAGCAGTACTTC. Translated, it gives CASSPGHPYEQYF.

The table lists this clone with a few counts. The V gene is TRBV28, the J gene TRBJ2-2; D gene uncertain. V was pared by 6 bases and J by 4 bases, with 12 bases between. CDR1 is MDHEN and CDR2 is SYDVKM in the germline V gene. The CDR3 has 14 residues. CDR3 amino acids: CASSSEPATGELFF. The CDR3 DNA reads TGTGCCAGCAGCTCGGAGCCAGCCACCGGGGAGCTGTTTTTT.

The rearrangement joins TRBV6-2 or TRBV6-3 to TRBJ1-5, with D possibly matching TRBD1 (5 bases). The CDR3 is 17 residues long. V lost 2 bases to trimming and J lost 0 bases, with 14 bases between them. Germline values: CDR1 MNHEY, CDR2 SVGEGT. The CDR3 loop reads CASSYGWQGNSNQPQHF. DNA for the CDR3: TGTGCCAGCAGTTACGGCTGGCAGGGCAATAGCAATCAGCCCCAGCATTTT.

This rearrangement joins TRBV9 to TRBJ2-1, with TRBD1 matching 8 bases. CDR3 size: 15 residues. The germline V gene encodes CDR1 SGDLS and CDR2 YYNGEE. The ends lost 1 base at V and 3 bases at J; junction bases unmatched: 3. The CDR3 coding sequence is TGTGCCAGCAGCGTATCAACAGGGGGCTACAATGAGCAGTTCTTC. Encoded protein: CASSVSTGGYNEQFF.